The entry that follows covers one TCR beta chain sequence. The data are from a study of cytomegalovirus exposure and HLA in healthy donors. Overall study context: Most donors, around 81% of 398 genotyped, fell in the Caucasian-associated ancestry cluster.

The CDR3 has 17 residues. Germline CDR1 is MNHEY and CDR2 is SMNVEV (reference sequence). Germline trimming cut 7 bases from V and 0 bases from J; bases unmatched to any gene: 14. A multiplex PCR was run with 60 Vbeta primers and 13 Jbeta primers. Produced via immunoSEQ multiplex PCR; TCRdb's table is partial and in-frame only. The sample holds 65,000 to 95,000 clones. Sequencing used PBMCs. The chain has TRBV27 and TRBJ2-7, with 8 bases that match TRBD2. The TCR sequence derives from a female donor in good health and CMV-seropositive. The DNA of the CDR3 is TGTGCCAGCATTGGGCTAGCGGGCCCCAGGAGCTCCTACGAGCAGTACTTC. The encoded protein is CASIGLAGPRSSYEQYF.